This record concerns one T cell receptor (beta chain) sequence. The germline CDR1 and CDR2 sequences are MDHEN and SYDVKM. The CDR3 consists of 17 residues. V was shortened by 4 bases and J by 2 bases, with 18 bases between the two germline ends. Assay used: immunoSEQ multiplex PCR; TCRdb lists only in-frame clones, some missing. This sample has around 67,000 clones; about 81% occur once, and the top ten carry around a tenth. This specimen comes from a study of blood T cell repertoires in COVID-19. The chain combines TRBV28 with TRBJ1-3, with D maybe TRBD1 (6 bases). The material sequenced was peripheral blood. The clonotype comes from a human donor in a cohort sampled during active COVID-19. The CDR3 sequence: CASSSQWQGRTGNTIYF. CDR3 nucleotide sequence: TGTGCCAGCAGTTCGCAGTGGCAGGGGCGAACTGGAAACACCATATATTTT. Supplemented by reference TRBV28 and TRBJ1-3, the full variable domain reads DVKVTQSSRYLVKRTGEKVFLECVQDMDHENMFWYRQDPGLGLRLIYFSYDVKMKEKGDIPEGYSVSREKKERFSLILESASTNQTSMYLCASSSQWQGRTGNTIYFGEGSWLTVV.